This T cell receptor beta chain was captured in a study of blood T cell repertoires in COVID-19. Turning to the study itself: Sources were T cells, B-cell-depleted T cells, or PBMCs; the material itself was cDNA or gDNA.

The V gene end was trimmed by 8 bases and the J gene end by 5 bases; junction bases not matched to a gene: 7. The CDR3 length is 13 residues. Original analysis: Quantification of nucleated cells was approximated via reference gene primer amplification. TCRdb keeps only in-frame clones here, not all; method: immunoSEQ multiplex PCR. V, J and clone size derive from that table, while D and trimming were established from the DNA sequence. The data show 200,000 or so clones, approximately 83% seen once. Sequencing input: PBMCs or T cells enriched from blood (not recorded which). This TCR was sampled from a woman aged 40-49 years with acute COVID-19. This rearrangement joins TRBV23-1 to TRBJ2-3; 7 bases are shared with TRBD1. TRBV23-1 carries the ORF label, with uncertain function. The CDR3 is CASAAGGEDTQYF. CDR3 nucleotide sequence: TGCGCCAGCGCTGCAGGGGGAGAAGATACGCAGTATTTT.